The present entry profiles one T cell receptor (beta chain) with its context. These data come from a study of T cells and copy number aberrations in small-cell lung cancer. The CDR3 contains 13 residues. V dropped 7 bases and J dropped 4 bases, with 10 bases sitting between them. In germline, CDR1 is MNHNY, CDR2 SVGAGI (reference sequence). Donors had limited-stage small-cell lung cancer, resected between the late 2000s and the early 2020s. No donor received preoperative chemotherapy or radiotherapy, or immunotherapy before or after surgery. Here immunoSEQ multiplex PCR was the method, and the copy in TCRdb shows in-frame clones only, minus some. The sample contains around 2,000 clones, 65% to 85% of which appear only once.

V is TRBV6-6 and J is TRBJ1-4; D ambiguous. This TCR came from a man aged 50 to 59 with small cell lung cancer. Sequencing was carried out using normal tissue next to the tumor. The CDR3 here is CASIGSFNEKLFF. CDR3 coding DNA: TGTGCCAGCATAGGCAGTTTTAATGAAAAACTGTTTTTT.